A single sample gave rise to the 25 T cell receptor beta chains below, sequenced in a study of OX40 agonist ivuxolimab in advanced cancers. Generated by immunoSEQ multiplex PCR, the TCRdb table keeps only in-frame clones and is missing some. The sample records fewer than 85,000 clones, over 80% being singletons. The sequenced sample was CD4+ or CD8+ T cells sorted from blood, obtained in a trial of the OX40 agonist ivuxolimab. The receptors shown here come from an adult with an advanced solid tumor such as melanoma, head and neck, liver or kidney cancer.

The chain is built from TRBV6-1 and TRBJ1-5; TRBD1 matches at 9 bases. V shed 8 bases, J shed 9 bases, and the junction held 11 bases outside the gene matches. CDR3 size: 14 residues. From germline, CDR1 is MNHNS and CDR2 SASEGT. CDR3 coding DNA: TGTGCCAGCGACTGGGACAGGGCCCAAGGGCCCCAGCATTTT. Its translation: CASDWDRAQGPQHF.

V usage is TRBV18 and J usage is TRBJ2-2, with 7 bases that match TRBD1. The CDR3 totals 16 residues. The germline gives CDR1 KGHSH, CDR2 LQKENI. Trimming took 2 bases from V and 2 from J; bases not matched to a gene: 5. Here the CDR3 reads CASSPNRGSNTGELFF. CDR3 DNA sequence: TGTGCCAGCTCACCAAACAGGGGATCAAACACCGGGGAGCTGTTTTTT.

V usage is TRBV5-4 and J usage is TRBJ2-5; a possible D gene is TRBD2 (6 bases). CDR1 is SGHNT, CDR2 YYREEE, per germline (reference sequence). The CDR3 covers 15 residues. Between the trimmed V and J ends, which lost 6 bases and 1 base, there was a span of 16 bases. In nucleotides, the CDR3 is TGTGCCAGCACCCGCCGGGACTCATTCCAAGAGACCCAGTACTTC. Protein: CASTRRDSFQETQYF. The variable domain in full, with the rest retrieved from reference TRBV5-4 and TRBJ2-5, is ETGVTQSPTHLIKTRGQQVTLRCSSQSGHNTVSWYQQALGQGPQFIFQYYREEENGRGNFPPRFSGLQFPNYSSELNVNALELDDSALYLCASTRRDSFQETQYFGPGTRLLVL.

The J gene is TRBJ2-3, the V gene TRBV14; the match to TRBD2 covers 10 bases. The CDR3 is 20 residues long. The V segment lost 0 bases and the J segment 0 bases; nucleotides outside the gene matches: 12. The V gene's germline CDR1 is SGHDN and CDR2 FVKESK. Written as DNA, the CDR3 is TGTGCCAGCAGCCAAGATTTTGGGCTAGCGGGAGCAGCTAGCACAGATACGCAGTATTTT. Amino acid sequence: CASSQDFGLAGAASTDTQYF. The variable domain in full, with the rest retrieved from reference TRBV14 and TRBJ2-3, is EAGVTQFPSHSVIEKGQTVTLRCDPISGHDNLYWYRRVMGKEIKFLLHFVKESKQDESGMPNNRFLAERTGGTYSTLKVQPAELEDSGVYFCASSQDFGLAGAASTDTQYFGPGTRLTVL.

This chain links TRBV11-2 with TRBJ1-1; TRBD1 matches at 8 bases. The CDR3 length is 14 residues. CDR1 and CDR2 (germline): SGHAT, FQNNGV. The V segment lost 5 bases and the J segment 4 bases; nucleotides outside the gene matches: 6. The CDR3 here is CASSTTGAGTEAFF. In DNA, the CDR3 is TGTGCCAGCAGCACGACAGGGGCAGGCACTGAAGCTTTCTTT.

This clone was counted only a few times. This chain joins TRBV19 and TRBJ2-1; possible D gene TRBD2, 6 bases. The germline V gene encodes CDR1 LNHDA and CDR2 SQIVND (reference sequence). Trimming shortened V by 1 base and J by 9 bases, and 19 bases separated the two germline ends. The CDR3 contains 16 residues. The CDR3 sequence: CASSIVGGRLMGEQFF. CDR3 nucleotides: TGTGCCAGTAGTATAGTGGGGGGTCGATTGATGGGTGAGCAGTTCTTC.

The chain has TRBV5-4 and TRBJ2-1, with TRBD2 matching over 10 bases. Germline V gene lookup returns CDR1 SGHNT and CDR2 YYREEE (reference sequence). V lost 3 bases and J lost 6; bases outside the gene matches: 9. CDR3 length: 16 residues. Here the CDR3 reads CASSWASGRASNEQFF. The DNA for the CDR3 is TGTGCCAGCAGCTGGGCCAGCGGGAGGGCCTCCAATGAGCAGTTCTTC.

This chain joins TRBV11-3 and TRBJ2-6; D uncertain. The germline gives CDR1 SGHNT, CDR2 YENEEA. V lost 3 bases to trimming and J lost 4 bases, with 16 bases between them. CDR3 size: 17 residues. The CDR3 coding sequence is TGTGCCAGCAGCTTGGGCAGTCAGCCCCTGGGGGCCAACGTCCTGACTTTC. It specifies CASSLGSQPLGANVLTF.

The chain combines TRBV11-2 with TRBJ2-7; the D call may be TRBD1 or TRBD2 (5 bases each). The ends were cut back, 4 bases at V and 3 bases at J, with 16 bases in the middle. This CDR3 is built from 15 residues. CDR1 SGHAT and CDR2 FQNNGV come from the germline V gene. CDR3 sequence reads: CASSSPGTDLYEQYF. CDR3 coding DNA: TGTGCCAGCAGCTCCCCCGGGACGGACCTCTACGAGCAGTACTTC.

The CDR3 spells CASSSTPGTPYEQYF. Here the CDR3 DNA reads TGTGCCAGCAGCTCGACCCCCGGGACCCCTTACGAGCAGTACTTC. The chain carries TRBV7-2 and TRBJ2-7; tentatively, D is TRBD1 or TRBD2 (5 bases each). This CDR3 comprises 15 residues. CDR1 and CDR2 from the germline V gene are SGHTA and FQGNSA. Trimming cost V 4 bases and J 4 bases, with 17 bases left between them.

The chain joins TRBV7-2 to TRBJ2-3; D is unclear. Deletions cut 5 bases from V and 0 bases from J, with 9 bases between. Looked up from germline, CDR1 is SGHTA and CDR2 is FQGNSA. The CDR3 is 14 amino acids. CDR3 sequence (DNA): TGTGCCAGCAGCCCCGCGGCTAGCACAGATACGCAGTATTTT. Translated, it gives CASSPAASTDTQYF.

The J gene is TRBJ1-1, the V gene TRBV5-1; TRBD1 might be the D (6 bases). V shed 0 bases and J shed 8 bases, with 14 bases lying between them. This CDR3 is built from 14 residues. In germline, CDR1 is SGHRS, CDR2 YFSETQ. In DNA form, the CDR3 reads TGCGCCAGCAGCTTGGCAGGGGCGTGGGCGGAAGCTTTCTTT. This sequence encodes CASSLAGAWAEAFF. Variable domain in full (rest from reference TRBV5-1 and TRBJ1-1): KAGVTQTPRYLIKTRGQQVTLSCSPISGHRSVSWYQQTPGQGLQFLFEYFSETQRNKGNFPGRFSGRQFSNSRSEMNVSTLELGDSALYLCASSLAGAWAEAFFGQGTRLTVV.

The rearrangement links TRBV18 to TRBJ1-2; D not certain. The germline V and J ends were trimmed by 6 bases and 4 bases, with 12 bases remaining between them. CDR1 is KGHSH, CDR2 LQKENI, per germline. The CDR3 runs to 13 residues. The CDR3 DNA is TGTGCCAGCTCTCCCGATGACGGCTATGGCTACACCTTC. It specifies CASSPDDGYGYTF. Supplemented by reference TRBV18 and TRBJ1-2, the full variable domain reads NAGVMQNPRHLVRRRGQEARLRCSPMKGHSHVYWYRQLPEEGLKFMVYLQKENIIDESGMPKERFSAEFPKEGPSILRIQQVVRGDSAAYFCASSPDDGYGYTFGSGTRLTVV.

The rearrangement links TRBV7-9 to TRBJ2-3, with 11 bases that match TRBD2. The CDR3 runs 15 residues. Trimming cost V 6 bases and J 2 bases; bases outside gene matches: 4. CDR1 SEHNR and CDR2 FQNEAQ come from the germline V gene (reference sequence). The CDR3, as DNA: TGTGCCAGCAGGCTACTAGCGGGAGACACAGATACGCAGTATTTT. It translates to CASRLLAGDTDTQYF.

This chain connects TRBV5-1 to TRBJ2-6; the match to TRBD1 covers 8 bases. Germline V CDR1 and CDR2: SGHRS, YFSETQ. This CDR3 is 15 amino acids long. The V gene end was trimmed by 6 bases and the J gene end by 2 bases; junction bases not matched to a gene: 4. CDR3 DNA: TGCGCCAGCATGCTACAGGGGGCTGGGGCCAACGTCCTGACTTTC. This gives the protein CASMLQGAGANVLTF.

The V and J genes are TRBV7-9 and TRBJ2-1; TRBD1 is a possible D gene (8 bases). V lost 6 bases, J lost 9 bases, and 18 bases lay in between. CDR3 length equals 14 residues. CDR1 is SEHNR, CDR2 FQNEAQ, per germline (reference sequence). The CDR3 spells CASRPAGGGGEQFF. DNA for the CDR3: TGTGCCAGCAGGCCCGCAGGGGGCGGGGGTGAGCAGTTCTTC.

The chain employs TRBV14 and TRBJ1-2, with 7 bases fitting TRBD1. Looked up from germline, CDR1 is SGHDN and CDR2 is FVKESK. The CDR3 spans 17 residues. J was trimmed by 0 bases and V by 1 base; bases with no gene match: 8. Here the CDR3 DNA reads TGTGCCAGCAGCCAAGCTCCCGGGACAGCGACTAACTATGGCTACACCTTC. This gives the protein CASSQAPGTATNYGYTF.

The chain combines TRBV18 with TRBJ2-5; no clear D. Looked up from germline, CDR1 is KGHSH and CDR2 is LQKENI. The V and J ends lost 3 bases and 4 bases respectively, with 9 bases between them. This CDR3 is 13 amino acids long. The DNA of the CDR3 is TGTGCCAGCTCACCCGCTGAAGGAGAGACCCAGTACTTC. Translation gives CASSPAEGETQYF.

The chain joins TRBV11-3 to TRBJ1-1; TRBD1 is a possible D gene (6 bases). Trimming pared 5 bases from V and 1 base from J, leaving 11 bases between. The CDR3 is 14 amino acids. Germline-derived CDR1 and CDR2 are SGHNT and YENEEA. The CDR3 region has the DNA TGTGCCAGCAGCGCTGTACAGGGGAACACTGAAGCTTTCTTT. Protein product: CASSAVQGNTEAFF.

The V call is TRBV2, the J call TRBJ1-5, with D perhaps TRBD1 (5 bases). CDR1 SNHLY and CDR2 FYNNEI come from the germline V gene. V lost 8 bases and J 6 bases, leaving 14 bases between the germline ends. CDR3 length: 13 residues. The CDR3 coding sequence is TGTGCCAGCGATCCGCAGGGCTTTCAGCCCCAGCATTTT. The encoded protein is CASDPQGFQPQHF.

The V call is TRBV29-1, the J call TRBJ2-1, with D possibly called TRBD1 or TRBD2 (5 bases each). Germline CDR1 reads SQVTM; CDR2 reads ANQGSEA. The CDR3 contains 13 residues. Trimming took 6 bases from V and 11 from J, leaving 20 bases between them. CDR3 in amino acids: CSVFEGRGIQQFF. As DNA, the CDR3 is TGCAGCGTCTTCGAGGGACGAGGGATTCAGCAGTTCTTC.

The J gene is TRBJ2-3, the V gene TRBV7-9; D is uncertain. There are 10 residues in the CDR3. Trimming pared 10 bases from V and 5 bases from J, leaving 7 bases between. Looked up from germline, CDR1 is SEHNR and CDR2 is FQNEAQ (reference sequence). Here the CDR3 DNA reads TGTGCCACTTCATTAGATACGCAGTATTTT. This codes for CATSLDTQYF.

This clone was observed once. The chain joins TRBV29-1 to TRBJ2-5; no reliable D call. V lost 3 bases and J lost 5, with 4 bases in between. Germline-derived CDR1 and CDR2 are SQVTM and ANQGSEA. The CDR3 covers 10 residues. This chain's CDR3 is CSVESETQYF. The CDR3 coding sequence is TGCAGCGTTGAGTCTGAGACCCAGTACTTC.

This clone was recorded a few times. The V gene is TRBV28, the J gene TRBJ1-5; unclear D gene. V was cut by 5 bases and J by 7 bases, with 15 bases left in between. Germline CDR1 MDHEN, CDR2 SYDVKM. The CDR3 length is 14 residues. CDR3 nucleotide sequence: TGTGCCAGCAGTCCAAGGCGAGATGTGCAGCCCCAGCATTTT. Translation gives CASSPRRDVQPQHF.

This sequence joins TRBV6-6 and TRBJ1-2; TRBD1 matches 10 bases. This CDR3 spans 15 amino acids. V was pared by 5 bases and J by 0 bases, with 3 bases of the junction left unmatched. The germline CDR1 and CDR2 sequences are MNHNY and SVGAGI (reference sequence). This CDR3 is CASSAGQGANYGYTF. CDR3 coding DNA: TGTGCCAGCAGTGCCGGACAGGGGGCTAACTATGGCTACACCTTC.